What follows are 6 T cell receptor beta chains derived from one specimen sequenced in a study of blood T cells in healthy people across ages (dated by TCRdb to 2013 to 2016). The library was obtained by 5' RACE. Data came from an Illumina HiSeq 2500. The second PCR ran for roughly 6 to 11 cycles and used a J-beta primer mix along with a sample-barcoded 5' primer. TCRdb took the public reads, trimmed them with fastp at Q25, ran MiXCR for clone calling and kept in-frame beta chains. Identical CDR3 proteins give one entry, which carries the most common genes and DNA. This sample gives 1.4 million or so distinct CDR3 sequences in total; about 42% of them show up just once. The ten top clones hold approximately 4% of the sample. Sequencing was carried out using blood. The receptors derive from a young woman in good health.

This clonotype was detected only a few times. The chain uses TRBV12-3 or TRBV12-4 and TRBJ2-3; D perhaps matches TRBD2 (5 bases). V gave up 2 bases and J gave up 2 bases, with 14 bases separating them. This CDR3 region has 16 residues. The CDR3 region is CASSLNGWEHTDTQYF. CDR3 bases: TGTGCCAGCAGTTTAAATGGGTGGGAGCACACAGATACGCAGTATTTT.

This sequence joins TRBV7-8 and TRBJ2-1; D unclear. Between the trimmed V and J ends, which lost 3 bases and 9 bases, there was a span of 12 bases. This CDR3 region has 13 residues. Germline V gene sequence: CDR1 SGHVS, CDR2 FQNEAQ. The CDR3 protein is CASSFSNIGEQFF. The CDR3 DNA follows: TGTGCCAGCAGCTTCTCGAACATTGGTGAGCAGTTCTTC.

The chain is built from TRBV14 and TRBJ2-4; D not resolved. This CDR3 has 12 amino acids. V was pared by 0 bases and J by 13 bases, with 10 bases between. Germline V gene lookup returns CDR1 SGHDN and CDR2 FVKESK. CDR3 loop: CASSQERSAQYF. CDR3 bases: TGTGCCAGCAGCCAAGAGAGGAGTGCCCAGTACTTC.

In its sample, this clonotype was seen a few times. This sequence joins TRBV25-1 and TRBJ1-5; D call uncertain. CDR3 length equals 14 residues. V was pared by 3 bases and J by 5 bases, with 11 bases between. Germline V CDR1 and CDR2: MGHDK, SYGVNS. The CDR3 bases are TGTGCCAGCAGTGACGTCAACGGGCATCAGCCCCAGCATTTT. Protein product: CASSDVNGHQPQHF.

The chain has TRBV6-5 and TRBJ2-1, with 9 bases identical to TRBD2. The J call may be in error: the DNA end matches TRBJ2-7 better. Germline CDR1 is MNHEY and CDR2 is SVGAGI. This CDR3 is built from 15 residues. This CDR3 reads CASSYVLAGSNEQYF. CDR3 bases: TGTGCCAGCAGTTACGTGCTAGCGGGATCTAATGAGCAGTACTTC.

The CDR3 reads CASSQDLGRQGKADTQYF. CDR3 sequence (DNA): TGTGCCAGCAGCCAAGATCTTGGGCGACAGGGAAAGGCAGATACGCAGTATTTT. The rearrangement uses TRBV3-1 and TRBJ2-3; the match to TRBD1 covers 7 bases. The germline CDR1 and CDR2 sequences are LGHDT and YNNKEL (reference sequence). CDR3 size: 18 residues. The trim removed 0 bases at V and 4 bases at J, leaving 13 bases unmatched.